This passage covers 5 T cell receptor beta chains from one sample sequenced in a study of cytotoxic CD8 clonotypes in ibrutinib-treated CLL. The method was immunoSEQ multiplex PCR; TCRdb's version includes in-frame clones alone and lacks a portion of them. This table has about 25,000 clones, 65% to 90% appearing once. This material consisted of PBMCs, taken after 24 months of ibrutinib treatment. The origin of the receptors is a human donor with chronic lymphocytic leukemia.

The table lists this clone with a count of one. The chain uses TRBV5-1 and TRBJ1-3; perhaps TRBD1 as D (5 bases). The CDR3 sequence is 14 residues long. Trimming stripped 0 bases from V and 7 bases from J, with 11 bases between. Germline V CDR1 and CDR2: SGHRS, YFSETQ. CDR3 bases: TGCGCCAGCAGCTTGGCAGGGCCGGAGAACACCATATATTTT. Translating gives CASSLAGPENTIYF.

This clone came up once. The chain links TRBV19 to TRBJ2-1, with 9 bases lining up with TRBD2. Germline trimming cut 1 base from V and 5 bases from J; bases unmatched to any gene: 9. This CDR3 contains 17 residues. Germline V lookup: CDR1 LNHDA, CDR2 SQIVND (reference sequence). CDR3 coding DNA: TGTGCCAGTAGTATAGTTGCAGGGCGGGGGGGCCACAATGAGCAGTTCTTC. Translation: CASSIVAGRGGHNEQFF.

This clone was detected only a few times. The chain employs TRBV2 and TRBJ1-2, with unresolved D. This CDR3 contains 14 residues. V lost 7 bases and J 0 bases, leaving 12 bases between the germline ends. Germline lookup yields CDR1 SNHLY and CDR2 FYNNEI. This CDR3 reads CASTVQPPNYGYTF. CDR3 nucleotide sequence: TGTGCCAGCACTGTACAGCCTCCTAACTATGGCTACACCTTC.

V gene TRBV28 combines with J gene TRBJ2-5, with D unresolved. Germline V gene lookup returns CDR1 MDHEN and CDR2 SYDVKM. Trimming removed 3 bases at V and 2 bases at J, with 4 bases between. There are 12 residues in the CDR3. CDR3 DNA sequence: TGTGCCAGCAGTTTCGGGCAAGAGACCCAGTACTTC. Residues: CASSFGQETQYF. The full variable domain, with the rest looked up from reference TRBV28 and TRBJ2-5, is DVKVTQSSRYLVKRTGEKVFLECVQDMDHENMFWYRQDPGLGLRLIYFSYDVKMKEKGDIPEGYSVSREKKERFSLILESASTNQTSMYLCASSFGQETQYFGPGTRLLVL.

A few counts support this clone. The CDR3 region is CASSLAWEVATGELFF. As DNA, the CDR3 is TGCGCCAGCAGCTTGGCCTGGGAGGTCGCAACCGGGGAGCTGTTTTTT. This chain uses TRBV5-1 with TRBJ2-2, with a tentative D call TRBD2 (6 bases). V dropped 0 bases and J dropped 5 bases, with 14 bases sitting between them. This CDR3 contains 16 residues. Germline CDR1 and CDR2: SGHRS and YFSETQ.